This T cell receptor beta chain was obtained from a study of T cells in Graves' hyperthyroidism and ophthalmopathy. Study-wide context: Peripheral blood was obtained at initial diagnosis, preceding any treatment.

This clonotype appeared a few times. In making diagnoses, clinical symptoms, serum thyroxine and TRAb, thyroid ultrasound and orbital computed tomography were all used. Trimming removed 11 bases from V and 6 bases from J, with 12 bases in between. The CDR3 consists of 11 residues. CDR1 ENHRY and CDR2 SYGVKD come from the germline V gene. Amplification targeted TCR beta CDR3 regions from RNA transcripts. In the first-round RT-PCR of the TCR CDR3, the HTBI primer set was used. MiXCR, applied by TCRdb to the multiplex PCR reads, yields one record per CDR3 protein. Among around 700,000 distinct CDR3 sequences listed, around a sixth were seen once.

V usage is TRBV10-3 and J usage is TRBJ2-3; D ambiguous. The sample taken for sequencing was blood. The sequence derives from a woman aged 50 to 65 with Graves' hyperthyroidism that later progressed to Graves' ophthalmopathy. As DNA, the CDR3 is TGTGCCGCCGGTGACCTGGATACGCAGTATTTT. It translates to CAAGDLDTQYF.